The clone carrying this T cell receptor (beta chain) has ten or more counts. Its target is unknown. These data belong to a study of shared clonotypes between healthy human individuals. This CDR3 contains 14 residues. Germline lookup yields CDR1 SQVTM and CDR2 ANQGSEA. The V and J ends lost 4 bases and 2 bases, in that order; junction bases with no gene match: 4. Findings and caveats of the study: Few donors limited the genetic and exposure-history diversity represented.

For unsorted samples, genomic DNA was extracted from tens of millions of PBMCs. Replicate PCRs were loaded with around 280 ng DNA from unsorted PBMC, about 30,000 T cell genomes. TCRdb's copy holds only in-frame clones and misses some; the assay was immunoSEQ multiplex PCR. The sample shows fewer than 600,000 clones, 77% of them seen only once. The specimen was PBMCs. This sequence was found in a woman in her 40s in good health. Some clones in this sample may be carry-over from other donors' samples. The chain is built from TRBV29-1 and TRBJ1-5, with 8 positions matching TRBD1. CDR3 sequence: CSVVDRGGNQPQHF. In DNA, the CDR3 is TGCAGCGTTGTAGACAGGGGTGGCAATCAGCCCCAGCATTTT.